A single sample is the source of the 25 T cell receptor beta chains below, sequenced in a study of long-term antiretroviral therapy in people with HIV. Survey-level resolution applied to immunoSEQ assay v3.0. The method was immunoSEQ multiplex PCR; TCRdb's version includes in-frame clones alone and lacks a portion of them. Among fewer than 20,000 clones listed, about 86% were seen once. The sample consisted of unsorted PBMCs, taken 0.3 years before starting antiretroviral therapy. These receptors all stem from a man in his fifties with HIV.

V is TRBV25-1 and J is TRBJ1-2; 7 positions agree with TRBD1. The CDR3 covers 14 residues. CDR1 MGHDK and CDR2 SYGVNS come from the germline V gene. V gave up 8 bases and J gave up 4 bases; unmatched junction bases: 10. For the CDR3, the DNA is TGTGCCAGCCTTTCTTCACAGGGGTCCTATGGCTACACCTTC. Residues: CASLSSQGSYGYTF.

V is TRBV6-5 and J is TRBJ1-4, with 9 positions matching TRBD1. Germline V gives CDR1 MNHEY, CDR2 SVGAGI. The CDR3 contains 14 residues. V lost 8 bases, J lost 8 bases, and 9 bases stayed unmatched. CDR3 sequence: CASHDRGSKEKLFF. The CDR3 DNA reads as TGTGCCAGCCACGACAGGGGGTCCAAAGAAAAACTGTTTTTT.

The CDR3: CASSPEPGYPSTDTQYF. Here the CDR3 DNA reads TGCGCCAGCAGCCCGGAGCCAGGGTACCCTAGCACAGATACGCAGTATTTT. This sequence joins TRBV5-1 and TRBJ2-3; D might be TRBD1 (5 bases). The CDR3 is 17 amino acids. V dropped 4 bases and J dropped 0 bases, with 18 bases sitting between them. Germline V gene sequence: CDR1 SGHRS, CDR2 YFSETQ.

The rearrangement uses TRBV28 and TRBJ2-7; 9 positions agree with TRBD2. The CDR3 length is 15 residues. Germline V gives CDR1 MDHEN, CDR2 SYDVKM. V was pared by 6 bases and J by 5 bases, with 11 bases of the junction left unmatched. The CDR3 loop is CASRSLGREGHEQYF. CDR3 DNA sequence: TGTGCCAGCAGGAGCCTCGGGCGGGAGGGCCACGAGCAGTACTTC.

This clone has a single count. In DNA form, the CDR3 reads TGTGCCAGCAGCTTCCCAGGGAATCAGCCCCAGCATTTT. Its protein product is CASSFPGNQPQHF. The chain has TRBV7-8 and TRBJ1-5; possibly TRBD1 for D (5 bases). This CDR3 has 13 amino acids. The germline gives CDR1 SGHVS, CDR2 FQNEAQ. V shed 3 bases and J shed 4 bases, with 7 bases lying between them.

The genes are TRBV2 and TRBJ2-3; D is ambiguous. CDR1 and CDR2 from the germline V gene are SNHLY and FYNNEI. The V gene lost 7 bases and the J gene lost 6 bases, with 20 bases spanning the gap. The CDR3 totals 15 residues. CDR3 DNA sequence: TGTGCCAGCAAAGCAATCCCAACGACAACGGATACGCAGTATTTT. This translates into CASKAIPTTTDTQYF.

The V call is TRBV19, the J call TRBJ1-1; D gene ambiguous. Germline lookup yields CDR1 LNHDA and CDR2 SQIVND (reference sequence). V lost 10 bases and J 2 bases, leaving 23 bases between the germline ends. This CDR3 comprises 16 residues. The CDR3 region is CATKMSALGSNTEAFF. CDR3 nucleotides: TGTGCCACCAAAATGAGCGCTCTGGGCTCTAACACTGAAGCTTTCTTT.

This chain uses TRBV10-3 with TRBJ1-2, with a weak D call TRBD1 (6 bases). V shed 8 bases and J shed 6 bases, with 19 bases lying between them. Germline V gives CDR1 ENHRY, CDR2 SYGVKD. CDR3 length equals 14 residues. CDR3 sequence reads: CAIFGAGDRNGYTF. In DNA, the CDR3 is TGTGCCATCTTCGGGGCAGGGGATAGAAATGGCTACACCTTC.

The chain combines TRBV28 with TRBJ1-2; 7 nucleotides match TRBD1. Germline V gives CDR1 MDHEN, CDR2 SYDVKM. The CDR3 loop spans 15 amino acids. V was clipped by 5 bases and J by 4 bases; unmatched bases: 10. In DNA form, the CDR3 reads TGTGCCAGCAGTCCCCCCGACAGGGACTCCTATGGCTACACCTTC. This encodes CASSPPDRDSYGYTF.

The gene calls are TRBV4-3 and TRBJ1-2, with D maybe TRBD1 (6 bases). V lost 4 bases and J lost 5, with 17 bases in between. Germline V gene lookup returns CDR1 LGHNA and CDR2 YSLEER. The CDR3 covers 15 residues. CDR3 sequence reads: CASSPATGPAYGYTF. The CDR3 bases are TGCGCCAGCAGCCCCGCTACAGGGCCGGCTTATGGCTACACCTTC.

The J gene is TRBJ2-7, the V gene TRBV5-8; 9 bases align to TRBD1. Trimming took 2 bases from V and 2 from J; bases not matched to a gene: 5. Looked up from germline, CDR1 is SGHTS and CDR2 is YDEGEE. This CDR3 has 15 residues. DNA of the CDR3: TGTGCCAGCAGCTTTGACAGGGGGGGGACCTACGAGCAGTACTTC. It specifies CASSFDRGGTYEQYF.

The V call is TRBV7-2, the J call TRBJ2-3, with D unresolved. CDR3 length equals 12 residues. V lost 1 base, J lost 4 bases, and 3 bases lay in between. Germline CDR1 reads SGHTA; CDR2 reads FQGNSA. The CDR3 DNA follows: TGTGCCAGCAGCTTAGGGGCAGATACGCAGTATTTT. Protein: CASSLGADTQYF.

By frequency in the sample, this clone is large. The gene calls are TRBV11-3 and TRBJ2-7; 7 bases match TRBD2. The CDR3 covers 15 residues. Germline assignment: CDR1 SGHNT and CDR2 YENEEA. Trimming at V came to 0 bases and at J to 1 base, leaving 3 bases not matched to a gene. This CDR3 reads CASSLDRGVSYEQYF. The CDR3 DNA sequence: TGTGCCAGCAGCTTAGACCGGGGGGTTTCCTACGAGCAGTACTTC. Full variable domain (remainder filled in from reference TRBV11-3 and TRBJ2-7): EAGVVQSPRYKIIEKKQPVAFWCNPISGHNTLYWYLQNLGQGPELLIRYENEEAVDDSQLPKDRFSAERLKGVDSTLKIQPAELGDSAVYLCASSLDRGVSYEQYFGPGTRLTVT.

The chain links TRBV10-1 to TRBJ1-3; possible D gene TRBD1, 5 bases. Trimming shortened V by 6 bases and J by 4 bases, and 10 bases separated the two germline ends. Germline V gene lookup returns CDR1 WNHNN and CDR2 SYGVQD (reference sequence). CDR3 length: 13 residues. CDR3 residues: CASRWGDGNTIYF. CDR3 nucleotides: TGCGCCAGCAGGTGGGGGGACGGAAACACCATATATTTT.

The gene calls are TRBV19 and TRBJ1-5; 7 bases are shared with TRBD1. Germline CDR1 LNHDA, CDR2 SQIVND (reference sequence). CDR3 length: 18 amino acids. The V and J ends lost 3 bases and 0 bases, in that order; junction bases with no gene match: 11. The CDR3 sequence is CASSIRDSVYYSNQPQHF. The CDR3 DNA sequence: TGTGCCAGTAGTATCAGGGACAGCGTATATTATAGCAATCAGCCCCAGCATTTT. Filled out from reference TRBV19 and TRBJ1-5, the complete variable domain reads DGGITQSPKYLFRKEGQNVTLSCEQNLNHDAMYWYRQDPGQGLRLIYYSQIVNDFQKGDIAEGYSVSREKKESFPLTVTSAQKNPTAFYLCASSIRDSVYYSNQPQHFGDGTRLSIL.

The gene calls are TRBV6-6 and TRBJ1-5; D uncertain. V shed 7 bases and J shed 3 bases, with 10 bases lying between them. This CDR3 spans 13 amino acids. CDR1 MNHNY and CDR2 SVGAGI come from the germline V gene (reference sequence). The CDR3 protein is CASTLDVNQPQHF. The CDR3 DNA reads as TGTGCCAGCACCTTGGACGTCAATCAGCCCCAGCATTTT.

This clone was observed a few times. The rearrangement joins TRBV5-4 to TRBJ1-5; D ambiguous. Between the trimmed V and J ends, which lost 3 bases and 1 base, there was a span of 11 bases. The CDR3 length is 15 residues. CDR1 and CDR2 from the germline V gene are SGHNT and YYREEE (reference sequence). This chain's CDR3 is CASSSTPGSNQPQHF. The CDR3 region has the DNA TGTGCCAGCAGCTCAACTCCTGGAAGCAATCAGCCCCAGCATTTT.

In this sample, this clone turned up a few times. The rearrangement uses TRBV10-3 and TRBJ1-1; TRBD1 might be the D (5 bases). V lost 5 bases and J lost 1, with 14 bases in between. The CDR3 loop spans 15 amino acids. Germline V gene sequence: CDR1 ENHRY, CDR2 SYGVKD. Written as DNA, the CDR3 is TGTGCCATCAGTATTAACCTGGACAAGAACACTGAAGCTTTCTTT. It translates to CAISINLDKNTEAFF.

The genes are TRBV11-2 and TRBJ1-2, with a possible D match to TRBD1 (5 bases). Trimming cost V 2 bases and J 3 bases, with 16 bases left between them. The CDR3 is made up of 16 amino acids. CDR1 is SGHAT and CDR2 is FQNNGV in the germline V gene. The CDR3: CASSLHPAGGDYGYTF. DNA for the CDR3: TGTGCCAGCAGCTTACACCCCGCGGGGGGGGACTATGGCTACACCTTC.

This chain links TRBV2 with TRBJ1-3; D is perhaps TRBD1 (6 bases). V was cut by 7 bases and J by 0 bases, with 16 bases left in between. The CDR3 runs to 16 residues. The germline gives CDR1 SNHLY, CDR2 FYNNEI. The CDR3 DNA is TGTGCCAGCACTCGGACAGTGGCCCACTCTGGAAACACCATATATTTT. It codes for CASTRTVAHSGNTIYF.

The gene calls are TRBV6-1 and TRBJ2-7; TRBD1 aligns across 7 bases. V lost 6 bases, J lost 0 bases, and 5 bases stayed unmatched. Germline V lookup: CDR1 MNHNS, CDR2 SASEGT. This CDR3 is 14 amino acids long. The CDR3, as DNA: TGTGCCAGCAGCCTTGGACAGGCCTCCTACGAGCAGTACTTC. This codes for CASSLGQASYEQYF.

The rearrangement links TRBV6-4 to TRBJ2-2, with D possibly being TRBD2 (5 bases). The V end lost 2 bases, the J end lost 1 base, and 11 bases lay between the germline ends. The CDR3 runs to 16 residues. Per the germline V gene, CDR1 is MRHNA and CDR2 is SNTAGT. CDR3 sequence reads: CASSDGERENTGELFF. Written as DNA, the CDR3 is TGTGCCAGCAGTGACGGGGAGCGAGAGAACACCGGGGAGCTGTTTTTT.

V gene TRBV7-8 combines with J gene TRBJ1-2; no firm D call. The CDR3 contains 14 residues. Germline lookup yields CDR1 SGHVS and CDR2 FQNEAQ. The V end was cut by 4 bases, the J end by 4 bases, with 13 bases between. CDR3 in amino acids: CASSYGGEFYGYTF. For the CDR3, the DNA is TGTGCCAGCAGCTACGGCGGGGAGTTCTATGGCTACACCTTC.

V and J are TRBV29-1 and TRBJ2-7; 7 bases map to TRBD2. Germline V lookup: CDR1 SQVTM, CDR2 ANQGSEA. The CDR3 contains 11 residues. The V gene end was trimmed by 2 bases and the J gene end by 7 bases; junction bases not matched to a gene: 2. CDR3 protein: CSVEKGGEQYF. Written as DNA, the CDR3 is TGCAGCGTTGAAAAGGGAGGGGAGCAGTACTTC.

V usage is TRBV30 and J usage is TRBJ1-6; no clear D. This CDR3 has 11 residues. Between the trimmed V and J ends, which lost 0 bases and 10 bases, there was a span of 4 bases. Germline assignment: CDR1 GTSNPN and CDR2 SVGIG (reference sequence). The CDR3 is CAWSVGSPLHF. CDR3 in DNA: TGTGCCTGGAGTGTTGGCTCACCCCTCCACTTT.